The sequence of this TCR beta chain was determined in a study of T cell responses to AZD1222 COVID-19 vaccine. Overall study context: Doses given second, at about 4 or about 12 weeks, were pooled.

As regards this clone: Its antigen remains unknown.

Using immunoSEQ multiplex PCR, the repertoire was profiled, and TCRdb retains in-frame clones only, with some absent. Of 130,000 to 150,000 clones detected, approximately 89% appear once; the ten largest clones hold around 5%. The study's findings and limits: No day 14 peak samples; only post-peak repertoires were characterized. It should be noted that donors were predominantly white British and more often female, and clonal diversity was possibly underestimated. Reportedly, close to half of spike-specific TCRs are directed against unmutated variant regions.

The germline V gene has CDR1 MNHEY and CDR2 SVGAGI. CDR3 length: 13 amino acids. V was pared by 6 bases and J by 5 bases, with 13 bases between. This rearrangement joins TRBV6-5 to TRBJ2-5; D is undetermined. The sample consisted of peripheral blood, taken on day 0 of AZD1222 vaccination. This receptor was taken from an adult in good health. This CDR3 reads CASSQDPEETQYF. In DNA form, the CDR3 reads TGTGCCAGCAGCCAGGACCCCGAGGAGACCCAGTACTTC.